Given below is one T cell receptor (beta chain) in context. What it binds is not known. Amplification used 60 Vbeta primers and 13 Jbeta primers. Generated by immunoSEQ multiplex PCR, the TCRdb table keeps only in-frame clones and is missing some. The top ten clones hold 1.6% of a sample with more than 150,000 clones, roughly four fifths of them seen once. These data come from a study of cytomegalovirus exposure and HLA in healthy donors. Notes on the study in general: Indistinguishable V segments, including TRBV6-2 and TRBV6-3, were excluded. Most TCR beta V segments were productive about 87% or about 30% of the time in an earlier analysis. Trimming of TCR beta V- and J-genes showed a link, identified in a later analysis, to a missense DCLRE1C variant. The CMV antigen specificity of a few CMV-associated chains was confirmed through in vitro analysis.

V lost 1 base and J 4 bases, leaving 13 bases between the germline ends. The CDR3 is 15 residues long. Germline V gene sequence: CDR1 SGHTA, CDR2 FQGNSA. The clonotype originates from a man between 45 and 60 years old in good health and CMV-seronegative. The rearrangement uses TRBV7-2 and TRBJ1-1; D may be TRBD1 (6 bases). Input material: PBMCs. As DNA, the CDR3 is TGTGCCAGCAGCTTAGTTACGTTAGGGGGCACTGAAGCTTTCTTT. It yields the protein CASSLVTLGGTEAFF.